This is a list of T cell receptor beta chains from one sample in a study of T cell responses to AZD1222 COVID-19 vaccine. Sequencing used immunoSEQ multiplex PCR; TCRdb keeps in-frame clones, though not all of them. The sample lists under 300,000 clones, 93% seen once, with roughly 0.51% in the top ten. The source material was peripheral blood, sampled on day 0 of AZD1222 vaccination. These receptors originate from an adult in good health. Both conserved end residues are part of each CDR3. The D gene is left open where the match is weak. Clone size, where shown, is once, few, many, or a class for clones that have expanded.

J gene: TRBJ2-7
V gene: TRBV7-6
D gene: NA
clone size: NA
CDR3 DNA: TGTGCCAGCAGCTCGGAGCTGGGTCGCGGCTACGAGCAGTACTTC
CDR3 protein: CASSSELGRGYEQYF

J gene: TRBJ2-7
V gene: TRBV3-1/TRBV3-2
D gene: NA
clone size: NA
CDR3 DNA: TGTGCCAGCAGCCAAGAGGGCCGGACAGCGCTTCCCTACGAGCAGTACTTC
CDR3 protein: CASSQEGRTALPYEQYF

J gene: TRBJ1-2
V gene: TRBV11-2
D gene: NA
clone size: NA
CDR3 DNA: TGTGCCAGCAGCTTGGGGGCGCGGTATGGCTACACCTTC
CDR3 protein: CASSLGARYGYTF

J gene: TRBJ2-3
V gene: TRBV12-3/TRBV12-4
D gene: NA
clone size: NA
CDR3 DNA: TGTGCCAGCGGCACCGATACGCAGTATTTT
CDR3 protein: CASGTDTQYF

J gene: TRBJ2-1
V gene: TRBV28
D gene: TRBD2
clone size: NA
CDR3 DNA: TGTGCCAGCAGTTTACCAACTAGCGGGGGGCCCCCTGAGCAGTTCTTC
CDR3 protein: CASSLPTSGGPPEQFF

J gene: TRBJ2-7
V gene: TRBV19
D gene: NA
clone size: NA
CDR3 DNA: TGTGCCAGTAGTTCCAATTCGGGAGTATCCTACGAGCAGTACTTC
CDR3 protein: CASSSNSGVSYEQYF

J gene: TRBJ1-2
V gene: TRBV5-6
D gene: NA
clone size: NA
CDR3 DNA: TGTGCCAGCAGCTTGGCCGCCAGGGGTAGGGGCTATGGCTACACCTTC
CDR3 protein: CASSLAARGRGYGYTF

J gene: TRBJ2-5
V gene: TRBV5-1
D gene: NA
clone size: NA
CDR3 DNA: TGCGCCAGCAGCTGGAGGACACCGTTAGAAGAGACCCAGTACTTC
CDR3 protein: CASSWRTPLEETQYF

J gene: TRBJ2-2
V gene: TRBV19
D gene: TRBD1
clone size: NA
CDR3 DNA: TGTGCCAGTACCCGGGACAGGGTTGTTACCGGGGAGCTGTTTTTT
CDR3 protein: CASTRDRVVTGELFF

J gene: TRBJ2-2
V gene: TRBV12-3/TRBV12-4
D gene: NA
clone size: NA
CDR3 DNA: TGTGCCAGCAGCAGGGACACCGGGGAGCTGTTTTTT
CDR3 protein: CASSRDTGELFF

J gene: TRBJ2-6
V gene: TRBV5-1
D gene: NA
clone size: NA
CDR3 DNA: TGCGCCAGCAGTTACACAGGGAACACTGGGGCCAACGTCCTGACTTTC
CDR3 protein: CASSYTGNTGANVLTF

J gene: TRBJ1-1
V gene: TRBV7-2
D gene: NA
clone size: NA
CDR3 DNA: TGTGCCAGCAGCTTACTTTTTGGCAGGGTAGGGACTGAAGCTTTCTTT
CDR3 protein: CASSLLFGRVGTEAFF

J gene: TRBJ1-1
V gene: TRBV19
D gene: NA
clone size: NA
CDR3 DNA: TGTGCCAGTACTCCAAGGGGGGCCAGGAACACTGAAGCTTTCTTT
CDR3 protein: CASTPRGARNTEAFF

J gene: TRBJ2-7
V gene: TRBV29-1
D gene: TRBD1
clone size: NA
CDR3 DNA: TGCAGCGTTGAAGATGGGACAGGGGAACAGCGGGCCCCCTACGAGCAGTACTTC
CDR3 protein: CSVEDGTGEQRAPYEQYF

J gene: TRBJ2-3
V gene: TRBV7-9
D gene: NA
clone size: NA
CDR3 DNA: TGTGCCAGCAGCCGACGGGGGGCCGGGGCAGATACGCAGTATTTT
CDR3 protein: CASSRRGAGADTQYF

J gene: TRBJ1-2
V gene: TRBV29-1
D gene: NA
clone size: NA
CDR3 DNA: TGCAGCGTTGAAGATCGGCGAGGGAACTATGGCTACACCTTC
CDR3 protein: CSVEDRRGNYGYTF

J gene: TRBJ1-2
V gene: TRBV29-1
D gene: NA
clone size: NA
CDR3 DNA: TGCAGCGTTGAAGATGAGGATGGCTACACCTTC
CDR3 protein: CSVEDEDGYTF

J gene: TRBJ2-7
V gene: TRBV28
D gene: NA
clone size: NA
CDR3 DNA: TGTGCCAGCAGCCCAACTTCCCGGGACCTTAGCTCCTACGAGCAGTACTTC
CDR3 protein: CASSPTSRDLSSYEQYF

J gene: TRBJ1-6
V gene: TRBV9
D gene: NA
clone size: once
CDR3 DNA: TGTGCCAGCAGCGGGGGACTCGAGGGTTCACCCCTCCACTTT
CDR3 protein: CASSGGLEGSPLHF

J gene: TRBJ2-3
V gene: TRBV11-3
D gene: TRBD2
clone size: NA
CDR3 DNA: TGTGCCAGCAGCTTAGATGGGGGGGGCACAGATACGCAGTATTTT
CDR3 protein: CASSLDGGGTDTQYF

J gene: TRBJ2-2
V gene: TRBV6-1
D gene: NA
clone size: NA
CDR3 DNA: TGTGCCAGCAGTGAAGGACTGATGACCGGGGAGCTGTTTTTT
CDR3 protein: CASSEGLMTGELFF

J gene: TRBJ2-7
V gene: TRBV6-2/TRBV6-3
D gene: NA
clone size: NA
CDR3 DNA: TGTGCCAGCAGTCCCTCCTACGAGCAGTACTTC
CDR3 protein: CASSPSYEQYF

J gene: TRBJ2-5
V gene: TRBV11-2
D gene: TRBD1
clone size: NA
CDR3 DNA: TGTGCCAGCAGCTTAAGGGGACAGGGATGGGAGACCCAGTACTTC
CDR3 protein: CASSLRGQGWETQYF

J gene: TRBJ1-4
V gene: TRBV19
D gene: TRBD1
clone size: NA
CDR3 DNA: TGTGCCAGTAGCGCCCGGGACAGTAATGAAAAACTGTTTTTT
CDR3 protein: CASSARDSNEKLFF

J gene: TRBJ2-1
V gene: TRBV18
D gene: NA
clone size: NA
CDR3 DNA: TGTGCCAGCTCACCCTTGGCGGACATCTTTTCCTACAATGAGCAGTTCTTC
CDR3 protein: CASSPLADIFSYNEQFF

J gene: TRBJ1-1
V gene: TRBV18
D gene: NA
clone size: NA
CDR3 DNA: TGTGCCAGCTCATACCAACAGGGGAACACTGAAGCTTTCTTT
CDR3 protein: CASSYQQGNTEAFF

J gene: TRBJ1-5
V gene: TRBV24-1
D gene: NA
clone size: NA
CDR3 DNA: TGTGCCACCAGTGATACACTCGGAGCCCAGCATTTT
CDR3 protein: CATSDTLGAQHF

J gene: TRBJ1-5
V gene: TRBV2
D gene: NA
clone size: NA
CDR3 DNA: TGTGCCAGCAGTGTCGGGGGGTCGGGACAGCCCCAGCATTTT
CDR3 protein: CASSVGGSGQPQHF

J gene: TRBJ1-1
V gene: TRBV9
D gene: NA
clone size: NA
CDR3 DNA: TGTGCCAGCAGCGTTGGGGGAACGAACACTGAAGCTTTCTTT
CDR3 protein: CASSVGGTNTEAFF

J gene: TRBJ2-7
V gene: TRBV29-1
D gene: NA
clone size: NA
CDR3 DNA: TGCAGCGTTGAAAGTGGATACGAGCAGTACTTC
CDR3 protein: CSVESGYEQYF

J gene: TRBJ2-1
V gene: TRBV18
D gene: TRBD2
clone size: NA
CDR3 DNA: TGTGCCAGCTCACCCATCCCCCCCACTAGCGCGGTTGAGCAGTTCTTC
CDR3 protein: CASSPIPPTSAVEQFF

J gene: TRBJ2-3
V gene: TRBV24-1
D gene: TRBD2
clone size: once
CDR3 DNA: TGTGCCACCAGTGGCCGACTAGCGGGAAAGTCAGATACGCAGTATTTT
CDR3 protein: CATSGRLAGKSDTQYF

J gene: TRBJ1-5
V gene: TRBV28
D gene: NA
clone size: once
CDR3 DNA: TGTGCCAGCAGTTTAAGGGGTTTCGGACAGCCCCAGCATTTT
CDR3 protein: CASSLRGFGQPQHF

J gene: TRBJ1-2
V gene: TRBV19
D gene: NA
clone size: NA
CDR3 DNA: TGTGCCAGTAGTATGAACAGGGCCCACTATGGCTACACCTTC
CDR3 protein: CASSMNRAHYGYTF

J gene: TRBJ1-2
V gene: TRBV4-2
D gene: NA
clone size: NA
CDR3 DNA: TGTGCCAGCAGCCAAGAGGAGGTGGGGGCGCGGGGAGGCTACACCTTC
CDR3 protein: CASSQEEVGARGGYTF

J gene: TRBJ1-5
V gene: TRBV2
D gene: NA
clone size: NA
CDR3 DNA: TGTGCCAGCAGGCGGGGGGGCAATCAGCCCCAGCATTTT
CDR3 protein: CASRRGGNQPQHF

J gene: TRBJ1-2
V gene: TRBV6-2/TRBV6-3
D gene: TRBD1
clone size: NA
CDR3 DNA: TGTGCCAGCAGTCGAGGGACAGGCGCCGGCTACACCTTC
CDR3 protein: CASSRGTGAGYTF

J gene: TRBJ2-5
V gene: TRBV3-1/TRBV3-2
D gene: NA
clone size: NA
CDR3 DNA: TGTGCCAGCAGCCCCCCCGGGCGGCAGAAAGAGACCCAGTACTTC
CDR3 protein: CASSPPGRQKETQYF

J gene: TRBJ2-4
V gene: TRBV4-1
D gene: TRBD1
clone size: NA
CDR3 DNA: TGCGCCAGCAGCCAAGATCAGACAGGGCCAAACATTCAGTACTTC
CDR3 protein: CASSQDQTGPNIQYF

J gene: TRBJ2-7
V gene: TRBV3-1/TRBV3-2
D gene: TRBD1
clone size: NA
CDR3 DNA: TGTGCCAGCAGCCAAGATGACAGGGGGGTAGGCGAGCAGTACTTC
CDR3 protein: CASSQDDRGVGEQYF

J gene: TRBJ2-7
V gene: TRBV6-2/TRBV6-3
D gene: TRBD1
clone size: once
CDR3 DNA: TGTGCCAGCAGTCAATCGGGACAGGGAGAGCAGTACTTC
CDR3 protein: CASSQSGQGEQYF

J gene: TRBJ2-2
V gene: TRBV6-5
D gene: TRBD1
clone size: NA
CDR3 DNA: TGTGCCAGCAAGGGGGCTCCGGCGAACACCGGGGAGCTGTTTTTT
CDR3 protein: CASKGAPANTGELFF

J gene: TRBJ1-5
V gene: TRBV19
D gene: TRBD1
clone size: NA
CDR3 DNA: TGTGCCAGTAGTCAGGGGGCGGCTCAGCCCCAGCATTTT
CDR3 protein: CASSQGAAQPQHF

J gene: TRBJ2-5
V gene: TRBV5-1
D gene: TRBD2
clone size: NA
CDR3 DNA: TGCGCCAGCAGCCACGGGACTAGCGGGGATGAGACCCAGTACTTC
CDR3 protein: CASSHGTSGDETQYF

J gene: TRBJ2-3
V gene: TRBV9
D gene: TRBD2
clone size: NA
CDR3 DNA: TGTGCCAGCAGCGTAGCGGGACTAGCGGGAGGTTATAGCCCAGATACGCAGTATTTT
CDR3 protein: CASSVAGLAGGYSPDTQYF